Below are 21 T cell receptor beta chains sequenced from a single sample in a study of T cells in Graves' hyperthyroidism and ophthalmopathy. The investigators amplified TCR beta CDR3 regions from RNA transcripts. Initially, a first-round RT-PCR of the TCR CDR3 employed the HTBI primer set. TCRdb recomputed calls from the multiplex PCR reads with MiXCR, one row per CDR3 protein. This repertoire shows a few hundred thousand distinct CDR3 sequences, roughly 13% found once; its top ten account for less than 6.5%. Sequencing was performed on blood. These receptors were taken from a woman under 30 with Graves' hyperthyroidism.

At least ten counts were recorded for this clonotype. Here the CDR3 reads CASSLGSSVTYEQYF. The CDR3 nucleotides are TGTGCCAGCAGCTTAGGTTCTAGCGTTACCTACGAGCAGTACTTC. The chain joins TRBV7-8 to TRBJ2-7, with D possibly matching TRBD2 (6 bases). Germline values: CDR1 SGHVS, CDR2 FQNEAQ. V gave up 1 base and J gave up 2 bases, with 12 bases separating them. The CDR3 has 15 residues.

This clonotype showed up just a few times. This chain connects TRBV29-1 to TRBJ2-1; 9 positions agree with TRBD2. J lost 4 bases, V lost 2 bases, and 3 bases had no gene match. This CDR3 spans 14 amino acids. Germline V lookup: CDR1 SQVTM, CDR2 ANQGSEA. Here the CDR3 DNA reads TGCAGCGTTGAATGGACTAGCGTATACAATGAGCAGTTCTTC. Its protein is CSVEWTSVYNEQFF.

This clonotype has only a few counts. The chain recombines TRBV28 with TRBJ2-3; 10 bases fit TRBD2. The length of the CDR3 is 18 residues. The germline gives CDR1 MDHEN, CDR2 SYDVKM. V dropped 3 bases and J dropped 3; count of bases not matched to a gene: 12. The DNA for the CDR3 is TGTGCCAGCAGTTTTCCCTCTCTAGCGGGAGTTGAAACAGATACGCAGTATTTT. Protein: CASSFPSLAGVETDTQYF.

This clonotype was seen at least ten times. V gene TRBV7-9 combines with J gene TRBJ2-5, with 10 bases lining up with TRBD2. The CDR3 is 15 residues long. V dropped 3 bases and J dropped 5; count of bases not matched to a gene: 6. The germline V gene has CDR1 SEHNR and CDR2 FQNEAQ (reference sequence). CDR3 coding DNA: TGTGCCAGCAGCTTCCCTAGCGGGAGACGGGAGACCCAGTACTTC. Its protein product is CASSFPSGRRETQYF. The entire variable domain, with the rest obtained from reference TRBV7-9 and TRBJ2-5, is as follows: DTGVSQNPRHKITKRGQNVTFRCDPISEHNRLYWYRQTLGQGPEFLTYFQNEAQLEKSRLLSDRFSAERPKGSFSTLEIQRTEQGDSAMYLCASSFPSGRRETQYFGPGTRLLVL.

This clonotype was recorded at least ten times. The chain employs TRBV7-9 and TRBJ2-4; D ambiguous. CDR1 SEHNR and CDR2 FQNEAQ come from the germline V gene (reference sequence). The germline V and J ends were trimmed by 5 bases and 0 bases, with 14 bases remaining between them. CDR3 size: 16 residues. CDR3 DNA: TGTGCCAGCAGCCAGGACCAGTCACTAGCCAAAAACATTCAGTACTTC. It encodes CASSQDQSLAKNIQYF.

This clonotype was detected many times. The chain recombines TRBV9 with TRBJ2-5; D gene unclear. Trimming shortened V by 1 base and J by 3 bases, and 10 bases separated the two germline ends. The CDR3 loop spans 14 amino acids. Germline V gene data show CDR1 as SGDLS and CDR2 as YYNGEE. The CDR3 loop is CASSVNNLKETQYF. Here the CDR3 DNA reads TGTGCCAGCAGCGTAAATAACTTGAAAGAGACCCAGTACTTC.

This clonotype was observed many times. The chain carries TRBV20-1 and TRBJ1-5; D is perhaps TRBD1 (5 bases). Per germline, CDR1 DFQATT and CDR2 SNEGSKA (reference sequence). The V end was cut by 1 base, the J end by 7 bases, with 11 bases between. This CDR3 has 13 amino acids. In DNA, the CDR3 is TGCAGTGCTAGAGGGGGGGGTAACCAGCCCCAGCATTTT. Translating it yields CSARGGGNQPQHF.

The DNA for the CDR3 is TGTGCCAGCAGCTTAGTGCCAAGGGGCCCGGGACAAAACTACAATGAGCAGTTCTTC. Amino acid sequence: CASSLVPRGPGQNYNEQFF. The genes are TRBV7-3 and TRBJ2-1; a possible D gene is TRBD1 (6 bases). This CDR3 region has 19 residues. CDR1 and CDR2 (germline): SGHTA, FQGTGA. With 2 bases removed from V and 3 bases from J, the gap between germline ends came to 23 bases.

In its sample, this clonotype was seen a few times. This chain uses TRBV6-5 with TRBJ1-5; perhaps TRBD1 as D (6 bases). Germline CDR1 is MNHEY and CDR2 is SVGAGI. The CDR3 loop spans 15 amino acids. Trimming removed 7 bases at V and 0 bases at J, with 13 bases between. In nucleotides, the CDR3 is TGTGCCAGCATTTGGTGGACAGCTAGCAATCAGCCCCAGCATTTT. Translated, it gives CASIWWTASNQPQHF.

This chain connects TRBV6-1 to TRBJ1-2; D perhaps matches TRBD1 (5 bases). Germline-derived CDR1 and CDR2 are MNHNS and SASEGT. This CDR3 is built from 14 residues. V was clipped by 8 bases and J by 1 base, with 14 bases between them. CDR3 nucleotide sequence: TGTGCCAGCTCAAGAGCCGACAGTAACTATGGCTACACCTTC. It yields the protein CASSRADSNYGYTF.

This clonotype was seen many times. The rearrangement uses TRBV13 and TRBJ2-1; 8 bases agree with TRBD2. Per germline, CDR1 PRHDT and CDR2 FYEKMQ (reference sequence). CDR3 length: 15 amino acids. After removal of 1 base from V and 5 bases from J, the junction contained 4 bases not matched to a gene. The CDR3 here is CASSLAGGPDNEQFF. CDR3 in DNA: TGTGCCAGCAGCTTAGCGGGAGGGCCAGACAATGAGCAGTTCTTC.

This clonotype was counted between two and nine times. The chain uses TRBV6-1 and TRBJ2-5; D is perhaps TRBD2 (5 bases). V shed 7 bases and J shed 0 bases, with 15 bases lying between them. The germline CDR1 and CDR2 sequences are MNHNS and SASEGT. CDR3 size: 15 residues. DNA of the CDR3: TGTGCCAGCAAAGAGCGAGCGGCATACCAAGAGACCCAGTACTTC. Encoded protein: CASKERAAYQETQYF.

This clonotype has only a few counts. The genes are TRBV7-9 and TRBJ1-3, with D possibly TRBD1 on 6 matching bases. The CDR3 is 14 amino acids. The V gene's germline CDR1 is SEHNR and CDR2 FQNEAQ (reference sequence). Trimming left V 7 bases short and J 4 bases short, with 14 bases between. The CDR3 DNA reads TGTGCCAGCACCCGAGGGGGGGTCGGAAACACCATATATTTT. Protein sequence: CASTRGGVGNTIYF.

The chain joins TRBV19 to TRBJ1-5, with TRBD1 identical over 10 bases. Trimming at V came to 5 bases and at J to 5 bases, leaving 12 bases not matched to a gene. CDR3 length equals 17 residues. Germline CDR1 reads LNHDA; CDR2 reads SQIVND (reference sequence). CDR3 loop: CASSSPPGTGDDQPQHF. As DNA, the CDR3 is TGTGCCAGTAGTTCGCCGCCCGGGACAGGGGATGATCAGCCCCAGCATTTT. Complete variable domain (other parts from reference TRBV19 and TRBJ1-5): DGGITQSPKYLFRKEGQNVTLSCEQNLNHDAMYWYRQDPGQGLRLIYYSQIVNDFQKGDIAEGYSVSREKKESFPLTVTSAQKNPTAFYLCASSSPPGTGDDQPQHFGDGTRLSIL.

This clonotype was recorded many times. CDR3 sequence reads: CASSMTGQGPYEQYF. DNA for the CDR3: TGTGCCAGCAGCATGACCGGACAGGGCCCCTACGAGCAGTACTTC. This chain links TRBV7-2 with TRBJ2-7, with 8 bases identical to TRBD1. J gave up 2 bases and V 5 bases, and 8 bases lay outside the gene matches. This CDR3 region has 15 residues. Germline-derived CDR1 and CDR2 are SGHTA and FQGNSA.

This clonotype was seen repeatedly, ten times or more. V is TRBV2 and J is TRBJ2-7; the D is unclear. V lost 0 bases and J lost 0, with 0 bases in between. Germline lookup yields CDR1 SNHLY and CDR2 FYNNEI. The CDR3 spans 12 residues. The DNA for the CDR3 is TGTGCCAGCAGTGAAGCCTCCTACGAGCAGTACTTC. This gives the protein CASSEASYEQYF.

The sample holds many counts of this clonotype. The chain joins TRBV6-2 or TRBV6-3 to TRBJ2-3, with a weak D call TRBD1 (5 bases). The V end lost 6 bases, the J end lost 6 bases, and 22 bases lay between the germline ends. The CDR3 contains 16 residues. Germline CDR1 reads MNHEY; CDR2 reads SVGEGT. The CDR3 DNA sequence: TGTGCCAGCAGACCTACAGGACGCCCCAATGGGGATACGCAGTATTTT. The encoded protein is CASRPTGRPNGDTQYF.

This clonotype was observed at least ten times. The chain links TRBV28 to TRBJ1-6; D is ambiguous. V lost 5 bases to trimming and J lost 7 bases, with 9 bases between them. The CDR3 sequence is 13 residues long. The V gene's germline CDR1 is MDHEN and CDR2 SYDVKM. The CDR3 sequence: CASSPSENSPLHF. The CDR3 nucleotides are TGTGCCAGCAGTCCCTCCGAAAATTCACCCCTCCACTTT.

This clonotype was seen at least ten times. This chain connects TRBV7-2 to TRBJ2-7, with D tentatively TRBD1 (5 bases). Trimming took off 2 bases at V and 3 bases at J, with 8 bases between the two ends. The CDR3 extends over 13 amino acids. Germline V gene sequence: CDR1 SGHTA, CDR2 FQGNSA. This CDR3 is CASSLFQGYEQYF. In DNA, the CDR3 is TGTGCCAGCAGCTTATTCCAGGGCTACGAGCAGTACTTC. The variable domain in full, completed from reference TRBV7-2 and TRBJ2-7, reads GAGVSQSPSNKVTEKGKDVELRCDPISGHTALYWYRQSLGQGLEFLIYFQGNSAPDKSGLPSDRFSAERTGGSVSTLTIQRTQQEDSAVYLCASSLFQGYEQYFGPGTRLTVT.

There are a few counts of this clonotype. The rearrangement links TRBV6-1 to TRBJ2-2; TRBD2 aligns across 12 bases. The V segment lost 6 bases and the J segment 7 bases; nucleotides outside the gene matches: 6. The germline gives CDR1 MNHNS, CDR2 SASEGT. This CDR3 is built from 15 residues. This CDR3 is CASRPEGLAGGELFF. In nucleotides, the CDR3 is TGTGCCAGCAGACCAGAGGGACTAGCGGGCGGGGAGCTGTTTTTT.

This clonotype was seen only a few times. The chain joins TRBV4-2 to TRBJ2-1; 10 nucleotides line up with TRBD2. In germline, CDR1 is LGHNA, CDR2 YNFKEQ. Trimming took 0 bases from V and 9 from J; bases not matched to a gene: 8. CDR3 length: 16 amino acids. CDR3: CASSQDQLAGVSEQFF. CDR3 DNA: TGTGCCAGCAGCCAAGACCAGCTAGCGGGAGTAAGTGAGCAGTTCTTC.